These T cell receptor beta chains were read from a single sample in a study of blood T cell repertoires in COVID-19. Produced via immunoSEQ multiplex PCR; TCRdb's table is partial and in-frame only. In the table there are 190,000 or so clones, 70% to 90% of which are singletons. Material for sequencing was peripheral blood. Receptors were obtained from a woman under 40 with active or convalescent COVID-19. CDR3s include the opening cysteine and the closing phenylalanine or tryptophan. The D gene is left open where the match is weak. Expanded clones get a size class; other rows say once, few or many, or leave the size out.

>NA|TRBJ1-1|TRBV4-2|16|NA
TGTGCCAGCAGCCAAGCTCGGGGGGTGGGGGACACTGAAGCTTTCTTT
CASSQARGVGDTEAFF
>NA|TRBJ1-5|TRBV6-6|15|TRBD1
TGTGCCAGCAGTTACAGGGGGCGCATGGGGCAGCCCCAGCATTTT
CASSYRGRMGQPQHF
>NA|TRBJ1-4|TRBV18|14|NA
TGTGCCAGCTCACCATCAGGGATAACAGAAAAACTGTTTTTT
CASSPSGITEKLFF
>NA|TRBJ1-4|TRBV6-5|13|NA
TGTGCCAGCAAAGGACAGTTTAATGAAAAACTGTTTTTT
CASKGQFNEKLFF
>NA|TRBJ2-3|TRBV27|14|NA
TGTGCCACCAAGGGGAGGCCTAGCACAGATACGCAGTATTTT
CATKGRPSTDTQYF
>NA|TRBJ2-5|TRBV13|14|TRBD1
TGTGCCAGCAGCTCCCGGGACAGAGAAGAGACCCAGTACTTC
CASSSRDREETQYF
>NA|TRBJ1-5|TRBV27|16|TRBD1
TGTGCCAGCAGTTTATCGACAGGGGGGAAAAACCAGCCCCAGCATTTT
CASSLSTGGKNQPQHF
>NA|TRBJ1-6|TRBV7-9|14|NA
TGTGCCAGCAGCGGTGGGGGGGACGGTTCACCCCTCCACTTT
CASSGGGDGSPLHF
>NA|TRBJ2-2|TRBV27|13|NA
TGTGCCAGCAGTTTAGAGGGTGCCGGGGAGCTGTTTTTT
CASSLEGAGELFF
>NA|TRBJ1-2|TRBV5-4|15|TRBD1
TGTGCCAGCAGGGACGGAGACAGGGGGCATCTTGGCTACACCTTC
CASRDGDRGHLGYTF
>NA|TRBJ2-7|TRBV15|17|TRBD2
TGTGCCACCAGCAGAGATCGCGGACTAGCGGGAGCTTGGGAGCAGTACTTC
CATSRDRGLAGAWEQYF
>few|TRBJ2-2|TRBV14|17|NA
TGTGCCAGCAGCCCCTGGGGAGGAGGCCAAAGAACCGGGGAGCTGTTTTTT
CASSPWGGGQRTGELFF
>NA|TRBJ1-1|TRBV7-9|15|TRBD1
TGTGCCAGCAGCGAAGACAGGGAAATGAACACTGAAGCTTTCTTT
CASSEDREMNTEAFF
>NA|TRBJ1-1|TRBV6-5|14|TRBD1
TGTGCCAGCAGTTTAGACAGGGGGGTCACTGAAGCTTTCTTT
CASSLDRGVTEAFF
>NA|TRBJ2-7|TRBV11-3|13|NA
TGTGCCAGCAGCATCACGGGGGTCAGCGAGCAGTACTTC
CASSITGVSEQYF
>NA|TRBJ1-2|TRBV7-9|14|NA
TGTGCCAGCAGCTTAGGGGGGGATGTCTCGGGCTACACCTTC
CASSLGGDVSGYTF
>NA|TRBJ2-3|TRBV15|16|NA
TGTGCCACCAGCAGAGAGGCTCGCGGGGCCACAGATACGCAGTATTTT
CATSREARGATDTQYF
>few|TRBJ2-1|TRBV3-1/TRBV3-2|14|NA
TGTGCCAGCAGCCTGCGGGTCCCCTACAATGAGCAGTTCTTC
CASSLRVPYNEQFF
>few|TRBJ2-1|TRBV19|17|TRBD2
TGTGCCAGTACCATGTCTCTAGCGGGAGAAGGCTACAATGAGCAGTTCTTC
CASTMSLAGEGYNEQFF
>NA|TRBJ1-1|TRBV12-5|15|TRBD1
TGTGCTAGTGGTTTGGGACAGGGGAGGATCACTGAAGCTTTCTTT
CASGLGQGRITEAFF
>NA|TRBJ2-5|TRBV3-1/TRBV3-2|11|NA
TGTGCCAGCAGCCAATCTACTCACTTCTACTTC
CASSQSTHFYF
>NA|TRBJ2-7|TRBV15|21|TRBD2
TGTGCCACCAGCAGAGGGGGGATCCCGGGACTAGCGGGAGGAGTAAGCTACGAGCAGTACTTC
CATSRGGIPGLAGGVSYEQYF
>NA|TRBJ2-7|TRBV5-5|14|NA
TGTGCCAGCAGCTATGACCCCGCGGCCTACGAGCAGTACTTC
CASSYDPAAYEQYF
>once|TRBJ1-1|TRBV5-1|16|NA
TGCGCCAGCAGCCGGAGGGGTCCAAAAGGGGACACTGAAGCTTTCTTT
CASSRRGPKGDTEAFF